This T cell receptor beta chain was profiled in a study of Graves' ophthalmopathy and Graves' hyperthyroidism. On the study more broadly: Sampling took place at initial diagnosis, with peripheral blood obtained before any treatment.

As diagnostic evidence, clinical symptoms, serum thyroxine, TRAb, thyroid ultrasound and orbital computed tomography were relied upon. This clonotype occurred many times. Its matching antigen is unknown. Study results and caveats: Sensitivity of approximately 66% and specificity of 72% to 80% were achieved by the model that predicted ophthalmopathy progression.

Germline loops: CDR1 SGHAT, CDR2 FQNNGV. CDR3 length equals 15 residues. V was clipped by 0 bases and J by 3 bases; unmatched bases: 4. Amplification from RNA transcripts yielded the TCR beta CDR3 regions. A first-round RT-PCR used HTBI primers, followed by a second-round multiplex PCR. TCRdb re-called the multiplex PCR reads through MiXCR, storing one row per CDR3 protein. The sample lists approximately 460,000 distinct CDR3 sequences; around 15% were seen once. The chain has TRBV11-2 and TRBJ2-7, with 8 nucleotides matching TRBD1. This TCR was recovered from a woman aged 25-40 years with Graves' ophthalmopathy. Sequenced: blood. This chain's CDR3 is CASSLDQGAFYEQYF. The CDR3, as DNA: TGTGCCAGCAGCTTAGATCAGGGGGCCTTCTACGAGCAGTACTTC.